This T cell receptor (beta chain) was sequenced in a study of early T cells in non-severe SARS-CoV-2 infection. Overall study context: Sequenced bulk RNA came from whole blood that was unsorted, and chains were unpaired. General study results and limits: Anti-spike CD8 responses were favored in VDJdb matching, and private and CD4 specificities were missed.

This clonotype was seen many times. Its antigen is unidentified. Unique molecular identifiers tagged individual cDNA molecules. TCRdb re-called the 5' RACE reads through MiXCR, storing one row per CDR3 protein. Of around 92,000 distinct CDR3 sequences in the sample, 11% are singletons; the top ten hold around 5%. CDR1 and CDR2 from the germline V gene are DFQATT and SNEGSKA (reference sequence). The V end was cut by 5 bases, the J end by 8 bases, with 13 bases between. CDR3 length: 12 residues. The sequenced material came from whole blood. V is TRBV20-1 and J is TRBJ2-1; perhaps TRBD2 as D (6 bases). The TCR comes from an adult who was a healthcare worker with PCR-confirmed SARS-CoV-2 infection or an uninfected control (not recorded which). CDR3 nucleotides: TGCAGTGCTGTAACCGGGACTTATGAGCAGTTCTTC. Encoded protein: CSAVTGTYEQFF.